The following is a TCR beta chain sequence with its context. It is unclear where the CDR3 begins or ends on the DNA, so no DNA is shown, and the CDR3 is as TCRdb lists it. This record comes from a study of blood T cell repertoires in COVID-19. Study background: COVID-19 samples collected from the United States, Italy and Spain covered acute and convalescent phases. PBMCs, B-cell-depleted T cells, or T cells provided the cDNA or gDNA that made up the material.

CDR1 and CDR2 (germline): SGHRS, YFSETQ. The CDR3 numbers 17 amino acids, ends counted. As processed by the authors: The assay estimated nucleated cells by amplifying reference gene primers. Only in-frame clones appear in the TCRdb table, and some are missing; sequencing was by immunoSEQ multiplex PCR. The V and J calls and clone size come from that table; D and trimming were worked out from the DNA. This sample has 50,000 to 75,000 clones, with 65% to 90% found just once. This receptor was taken from a woman over 75 with active or convalescent COVID-19. The V gene is TRBV5-1, the J gene TRBJ1-1; the DNA was not compared with TRBD1, the D call given in the table. Sequencing was performed on peripheral blood. CDR3 loop: CASSLTFGGTENTEAFF.